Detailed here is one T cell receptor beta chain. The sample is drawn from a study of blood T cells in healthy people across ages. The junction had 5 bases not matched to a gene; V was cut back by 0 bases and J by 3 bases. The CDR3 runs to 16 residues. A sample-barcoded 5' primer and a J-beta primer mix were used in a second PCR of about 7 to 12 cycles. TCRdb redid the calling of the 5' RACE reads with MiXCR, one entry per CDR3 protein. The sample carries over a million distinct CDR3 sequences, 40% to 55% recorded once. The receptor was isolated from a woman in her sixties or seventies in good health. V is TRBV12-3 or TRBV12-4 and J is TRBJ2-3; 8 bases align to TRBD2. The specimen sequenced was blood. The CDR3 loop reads CASSLAIAGTTDTQYF. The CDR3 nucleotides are TGTGCCAGCAGTTTAGCGATAGCGGGAACTACAGATACGCAGTATTTT.